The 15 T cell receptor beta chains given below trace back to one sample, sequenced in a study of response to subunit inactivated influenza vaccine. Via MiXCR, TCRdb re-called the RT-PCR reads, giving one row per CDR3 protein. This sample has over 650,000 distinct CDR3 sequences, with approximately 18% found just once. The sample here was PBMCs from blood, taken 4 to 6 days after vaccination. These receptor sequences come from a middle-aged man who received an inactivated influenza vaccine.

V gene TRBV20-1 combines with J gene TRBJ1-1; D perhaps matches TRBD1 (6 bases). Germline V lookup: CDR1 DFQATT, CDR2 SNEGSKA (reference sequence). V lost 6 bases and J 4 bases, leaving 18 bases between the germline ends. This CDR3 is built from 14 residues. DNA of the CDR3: TGCAGTGCCGGGAGGGGGGCCTCGGCCACTGAAGCTTTCTTT. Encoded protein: CSAGRGASATEAFF.

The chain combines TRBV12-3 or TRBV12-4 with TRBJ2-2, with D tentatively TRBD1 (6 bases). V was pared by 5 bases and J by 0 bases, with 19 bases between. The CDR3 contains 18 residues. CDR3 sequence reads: CASSLMSLGATNTGELFF. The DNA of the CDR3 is TGTGCCAGCAGTCTAATGAGCCTGGGGGCTACGAACACCGGGGAGCTGTTTTTT.

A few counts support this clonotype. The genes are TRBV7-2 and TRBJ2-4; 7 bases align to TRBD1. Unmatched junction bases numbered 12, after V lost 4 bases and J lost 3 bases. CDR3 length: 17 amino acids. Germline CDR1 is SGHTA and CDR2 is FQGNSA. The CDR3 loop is CASSSDGQATNKNIQYF. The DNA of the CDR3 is TGTGCCAGCAGCTCGGACGGACAGGCCACAAACAAAAACATTCAGTACTTC.

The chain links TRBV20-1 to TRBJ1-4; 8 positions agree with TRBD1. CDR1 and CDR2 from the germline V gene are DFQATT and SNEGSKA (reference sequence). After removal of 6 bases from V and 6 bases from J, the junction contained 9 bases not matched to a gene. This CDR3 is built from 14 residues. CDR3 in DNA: TGCAGTGCCAGGTCCGCAGGGGGCTATGAAAAACTGTTTTTT. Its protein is CSARSAGGYEKLFF.

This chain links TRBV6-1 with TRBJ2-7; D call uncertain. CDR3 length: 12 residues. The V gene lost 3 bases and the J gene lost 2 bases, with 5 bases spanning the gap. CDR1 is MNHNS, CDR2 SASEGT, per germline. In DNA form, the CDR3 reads TGTGCCAGCAGTGACCTTACCTACGAGCAGTACTTC. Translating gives CASSDLTYEQYF.

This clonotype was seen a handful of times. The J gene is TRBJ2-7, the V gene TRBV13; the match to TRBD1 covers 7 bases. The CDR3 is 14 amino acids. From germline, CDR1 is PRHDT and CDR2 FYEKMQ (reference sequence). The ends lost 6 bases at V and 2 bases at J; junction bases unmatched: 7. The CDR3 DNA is TGTGCCAGCAGACACGGACAGGAAACCTACGAGCAGTACTTC. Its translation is CASRHGQETYEQYF. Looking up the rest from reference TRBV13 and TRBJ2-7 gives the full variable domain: AAGVIQSPRHLIKEKRETATLKCYPIPRHDTVYWYQQGPGQDPQFLISFYEKMQSDKGSIPDRFSAQQFSDYHSELNMSSLELGDSALYFCASRHGQETYEQYFGPGTRLTVT.

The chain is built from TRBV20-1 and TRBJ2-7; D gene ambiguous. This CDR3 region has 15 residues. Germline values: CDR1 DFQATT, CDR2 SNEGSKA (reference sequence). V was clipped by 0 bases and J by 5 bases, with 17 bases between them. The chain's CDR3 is CSARDLREHGDEQYF. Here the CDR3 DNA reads TGCAGTGCTAGAGATCTTAGGGAACACGGCGACGAGCAGTACTTC.

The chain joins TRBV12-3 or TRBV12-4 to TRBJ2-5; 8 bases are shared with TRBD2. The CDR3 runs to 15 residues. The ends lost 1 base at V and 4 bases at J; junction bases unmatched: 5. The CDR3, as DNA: TGTGCCAGCAGTTTAGACGGGACTAGAGGAGAGACCCAGTACTTC. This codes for CASSLDGTRGETQYF.

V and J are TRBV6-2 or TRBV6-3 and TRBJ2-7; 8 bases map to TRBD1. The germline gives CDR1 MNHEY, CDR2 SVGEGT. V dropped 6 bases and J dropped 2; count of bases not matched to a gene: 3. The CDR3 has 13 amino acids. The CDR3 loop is CASREGQAYEQYF. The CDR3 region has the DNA TGTGCCAGCAGAGAGGGACAGGCCTACGAGCAGTACTTC.

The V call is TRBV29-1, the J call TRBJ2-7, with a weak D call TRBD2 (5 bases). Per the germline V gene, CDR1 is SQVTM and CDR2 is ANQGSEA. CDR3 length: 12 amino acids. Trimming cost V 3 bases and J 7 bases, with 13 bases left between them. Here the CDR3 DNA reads TGCAGCGTTGAGTTAGAGGGAAGGGAGCAGTACTTC. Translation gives CSVELEGREQYF.

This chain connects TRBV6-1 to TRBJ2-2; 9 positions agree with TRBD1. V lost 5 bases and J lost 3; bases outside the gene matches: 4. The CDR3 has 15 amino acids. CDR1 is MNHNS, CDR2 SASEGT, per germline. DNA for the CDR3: TGTGCCAGCAGTCCTTGGGACAGGGACACCGGGGAGCTGTTTTTT. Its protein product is CASSPWDRDTGELFF.

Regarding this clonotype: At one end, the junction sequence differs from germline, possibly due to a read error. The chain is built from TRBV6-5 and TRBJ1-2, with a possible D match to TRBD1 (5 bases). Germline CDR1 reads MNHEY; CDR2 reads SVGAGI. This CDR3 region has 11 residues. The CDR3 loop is CASSTGWGLHF. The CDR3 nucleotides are TGTGCCAGCAGTACTGGCTGGGGCCTTCACTTC.

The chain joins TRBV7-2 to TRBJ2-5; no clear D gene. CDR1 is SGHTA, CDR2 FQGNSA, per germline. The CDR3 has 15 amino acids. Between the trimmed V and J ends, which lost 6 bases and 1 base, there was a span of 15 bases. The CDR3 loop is CASRQIGRGQETQYF. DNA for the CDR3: TGTGCCAGCAGACAAATAGGGCGCGGCCAAGAGACCCAGTACTTC.

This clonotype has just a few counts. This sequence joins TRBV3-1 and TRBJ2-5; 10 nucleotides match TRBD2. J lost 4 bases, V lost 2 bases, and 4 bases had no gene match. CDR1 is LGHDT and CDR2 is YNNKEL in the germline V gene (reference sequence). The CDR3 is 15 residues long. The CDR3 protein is CASSQSSSGGETQYF. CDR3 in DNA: TGTGCCAGCAGCCAATCTTCTAGCGGGGGAGAGACCCAGTACTTC.

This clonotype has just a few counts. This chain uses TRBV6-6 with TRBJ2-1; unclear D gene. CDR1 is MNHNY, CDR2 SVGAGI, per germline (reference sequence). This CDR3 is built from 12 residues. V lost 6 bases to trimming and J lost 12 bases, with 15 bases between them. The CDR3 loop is CASSHPALGQFF. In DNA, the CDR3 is TGTGCCAGCAGCCACCCTGCCTTAGGGCAGTTCTTC.